These T cell receptor beta chains were read from a single sample in a study of cytomegalovirus exposure and HLA in healthy donors. Assay: immunoSEQ multiplex PCR; the TCRdb copy retains only in-frame clones and omits some. The sample shows some 250,000 clones, around 91% of them seen only once. The sample comprised PBMCs. Every receptor here comes from a young woman in good health and CMV-seronegative. CDR3s include the opening cysteine and the closing phenylalanine or tryptophan. D genes are given only for firm matches. Clone size is shown for a subset of rows, as once, few, many or a class of expanded clone.

j_call v_call d_call clone_size cdr3_aa cdr3_nt
TRBJ2-1 TRBV27 . . CASSQYNEQFF TGTGCCAGCAGTCAATACAATGAGCAGTTCTTC
TRBJ1-2 TRBV19 TRBD1 . CASSIGRGLGYTF TGTGCCAGTAGTATAGGCAGGGGGCTCGGCTACACCTTC
TRBJ1-1 TRBV7-9 . . CASSYPGGSNTEAFF TGTGCCAGCAGCTACCCCGGGGGGTCAAACACTGAAGCTTTCTTT
TRBJ1-1 TRBV28 TRBD1 once CASSTPQGGKPEAFF TGTGCCAGCAGTACACCACAGGGGGGAAAACCTGAAGCTTTCTTT
TRBJ2-7 TRBV19 TRBD1 . CASRGQGAYEQYF TGTGCCAGTAGAGGGCAGGGGGCCTACGAGCAGTACTTC
TRBJ2-1 TRBV7-9 . . CASSLLDRNSYNEQFF TGTGCCAGCAGCTTACTGGACAGAAACTCCTACAATGAGCAGTTCTTC
TRBJ1-5 TRBV7-6 TRBD1 once CASSLVGDRACQPQHF TGTGCCAGCAGCTTAGTGGGGGACAGGGCATGTCAGCCCCAGCATTTT
TRBJ2-5 TRBV19 . . CASRTGRGIQYF TGTGCCAGTAGGACCGGAAGGGGGATCCAGTACTTC
TRBJ1-5 TRBV5-4 . . CASSQQGTSNQPQHF TGTGCCAGCAGTCAGCAGGGGACTAGCAATCAGCCCCAGCATTTT
TRBJ1-2 TRBV6-1 . . CASRGRTSGGYTF TGTGCCAGCAGAGGGCGTACTTCGGGAGGCTACACCTTC
TRBJ2-1 TRBV5-1 . . CASSSGLDNEQFF TGCGCCAGCAGCTCAGGATTGGACAATGAGCAGTTCTTC
TRBJ1-2 TRBV5-6 . . CASSWVAGGYTF TGTGCCAGCAGCTGGGTCGCAGGTGGCTACACCTTC
TRBJ1-4 TRBV5-4 TRBD1 . CASSLLDRGREKLFF TGTGCCAGCAGCTTGCTGGACAGGGGACGTGAAAAACTGTTTTTT
TRBJ2-4 TRBV27 TRBD1 . CASSIRIDREAKNIQYF TGTGCCAGCAGTATACGAATTGACAGGGAAGCCAAAAACATTCAGTACTTC
TRBJ1-1 TRBV5-4 . . CASSSRGGRGTNTEAFF TGTGCCAGCAGCTCCCGGGGGGGGAGGGGCACGAACACTGAAGCTTTCTTT
TRBJ2-5 TRBV18 . . CASSPRLSTVPQETQYF TGTGCCAGCTCACCCAGACTTTCGACCGTTCCCCAAGAGACCCAGTACTTC
TRBJ2-3 TRBV19 TRBD2 . CASSTTLAGSTDTQYF TGTGCCAGTAGTACCACTCTAGCGGGGAGCACAGATACGCAGTATTTT